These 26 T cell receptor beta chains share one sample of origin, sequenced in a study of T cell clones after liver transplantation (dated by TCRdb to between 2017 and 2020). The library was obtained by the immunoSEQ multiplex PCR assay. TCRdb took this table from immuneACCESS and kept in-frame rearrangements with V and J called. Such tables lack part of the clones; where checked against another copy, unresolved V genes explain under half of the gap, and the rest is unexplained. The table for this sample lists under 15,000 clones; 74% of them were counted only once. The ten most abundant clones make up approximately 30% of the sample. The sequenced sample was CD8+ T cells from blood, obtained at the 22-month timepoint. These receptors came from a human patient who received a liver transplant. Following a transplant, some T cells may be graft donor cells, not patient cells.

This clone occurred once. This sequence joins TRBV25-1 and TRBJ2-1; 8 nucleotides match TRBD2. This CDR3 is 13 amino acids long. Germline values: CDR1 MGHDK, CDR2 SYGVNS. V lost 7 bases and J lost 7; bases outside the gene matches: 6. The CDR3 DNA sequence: TGTGCCAGCAACCCGGGAGGGCAGAATGAGCAGTTCTTC. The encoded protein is CASNPGGQNEQFF.

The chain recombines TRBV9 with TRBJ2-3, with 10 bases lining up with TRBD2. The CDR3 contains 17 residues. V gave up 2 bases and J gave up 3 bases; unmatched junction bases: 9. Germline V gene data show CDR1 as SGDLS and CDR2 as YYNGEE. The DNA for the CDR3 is TGTGCCAGCAGCGTGCCCAGCGGGGGGGCTGGTACAGATACGCAGTATTTT. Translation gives CASSVPSGGAGTDTQYF.

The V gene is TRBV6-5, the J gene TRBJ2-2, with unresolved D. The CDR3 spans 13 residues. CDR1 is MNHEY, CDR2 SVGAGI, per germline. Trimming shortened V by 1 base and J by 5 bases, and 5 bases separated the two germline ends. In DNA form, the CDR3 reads TGTGCCAGCAGTTACTACGGGACCGGGGAGCTGTTTTTT. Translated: CASSYYGTGELFF.

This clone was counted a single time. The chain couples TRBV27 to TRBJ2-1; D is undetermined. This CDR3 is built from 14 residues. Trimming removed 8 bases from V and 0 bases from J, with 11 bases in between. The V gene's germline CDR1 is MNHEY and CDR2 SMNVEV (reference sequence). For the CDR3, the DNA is TGTGCCAGCGGGAAGAGCGCCTCCTACAATGAGCAGTTCTTC. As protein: CASGKSASYNEQFF.

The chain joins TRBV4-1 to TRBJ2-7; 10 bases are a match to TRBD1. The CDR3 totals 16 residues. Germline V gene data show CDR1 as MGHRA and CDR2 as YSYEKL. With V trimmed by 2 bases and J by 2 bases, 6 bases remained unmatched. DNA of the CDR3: TGCGCCAGCAGCCAACGCACGGACAGGGGGGCCTACGAGCAGTACTTC. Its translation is CASSQRTDRGAYEQYF.

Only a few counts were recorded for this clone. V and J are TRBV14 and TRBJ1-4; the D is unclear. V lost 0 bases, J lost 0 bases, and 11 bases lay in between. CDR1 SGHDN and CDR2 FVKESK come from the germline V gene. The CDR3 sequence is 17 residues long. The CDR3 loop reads CASSQDSTAATNEKLFF. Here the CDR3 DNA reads TGTGCCAGCAGCCAAGATAGCACAGCAGCAACTAATGAAAAACTGTTTTTT.

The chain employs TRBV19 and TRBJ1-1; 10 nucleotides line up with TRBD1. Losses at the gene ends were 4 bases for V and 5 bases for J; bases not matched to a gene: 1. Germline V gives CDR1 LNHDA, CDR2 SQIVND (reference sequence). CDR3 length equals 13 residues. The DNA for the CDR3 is TGTGCCAGTAGTACGGACAGGGGGACTGAAGCTTTCTTT. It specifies CASSTDRGTEAFF.

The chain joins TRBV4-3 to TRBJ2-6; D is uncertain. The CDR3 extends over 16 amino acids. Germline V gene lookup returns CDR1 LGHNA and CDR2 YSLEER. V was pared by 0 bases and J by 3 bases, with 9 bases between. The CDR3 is CASSQDSRSGANVLTF. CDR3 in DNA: TGCGCCAGCAGCCAAGATAGCAGGAGTGGGGCCAACGTCCTGACTTTC.

The CDR3 sequence is CASSANSYEQYF. The CDR3 coding sequence is TGTGCCAGTAGTGCCAACTCCTACGAGCAGTACTTC. V usage is TRBV19 and J usage is TRBJ2-7; D unclear. Germline V gene lookup returns CDR1 LNHDA and CDR2 SQIVND (reference sequence). Trimming took 5 bases from V and 0 from J, leaving 5 bases between them. The CDR3 loop spans 12 amino acids.

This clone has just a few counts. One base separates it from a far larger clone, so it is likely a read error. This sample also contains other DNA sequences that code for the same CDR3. CDR3 in DNA: TGTGCCTGGAGTGGCGGACTCTTCGATGAGCAGTACTTC. Amino acids: CAWSGGLFDEQYF. The chain combines TRBV30 with TRBJ2-7; D is perhaps TRBD2 (5 bases). The CDR3 length is 13 residues. Per germline, CDR1 GTSNPN and CDR2 SVGIG (reference sequence). The V end was cut by 1 base, the J end by 7 bases, with 14 bases between.

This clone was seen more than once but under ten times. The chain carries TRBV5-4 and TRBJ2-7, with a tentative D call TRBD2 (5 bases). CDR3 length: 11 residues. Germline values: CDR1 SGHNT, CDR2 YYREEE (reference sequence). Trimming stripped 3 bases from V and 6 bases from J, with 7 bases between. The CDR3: CASSSAVEQYF. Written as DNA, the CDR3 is TGTGCCAGCAGCTCAGCGGTCGAGCAGTACTTC. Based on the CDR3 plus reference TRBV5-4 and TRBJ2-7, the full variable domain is ETGVTQSPTHLIKTRGQQVTLRCSSQSGHNTVSWYQQALGQGPQFIFQYYREEENGRGNFPPRFSGLQFPNYSSELNVNALELDDSALYLCASSSAVEQYFGPGTRLTVT.

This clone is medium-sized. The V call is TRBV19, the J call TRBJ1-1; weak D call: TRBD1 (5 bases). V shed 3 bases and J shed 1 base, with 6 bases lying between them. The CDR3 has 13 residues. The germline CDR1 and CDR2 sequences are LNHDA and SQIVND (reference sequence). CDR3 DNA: TGTGCCAGTAGTATCACAGGGAACACTGAAGCTTTCTTT. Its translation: CASSITGNTEAFF. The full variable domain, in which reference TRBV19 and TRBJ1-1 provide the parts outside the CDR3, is DGGITQSPKYLFRKEGQNVTLSCEQNLNHDAMYWYRQDPGQGLRLIYYSQIVNDFQKGDIAEGYSVSREKKESFPLTVTSAQKNPTAFYLCASSITGNTEAFFGQGTRLTVV.

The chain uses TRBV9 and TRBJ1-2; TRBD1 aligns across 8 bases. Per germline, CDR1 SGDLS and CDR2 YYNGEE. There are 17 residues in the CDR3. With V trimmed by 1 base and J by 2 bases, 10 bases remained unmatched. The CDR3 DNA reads TGTGCCAGCAGCGTATGGACAGGGAATTTCCTAAACTATGGCTACACCTTC. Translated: CASSVWTGNFLNYGYTF.

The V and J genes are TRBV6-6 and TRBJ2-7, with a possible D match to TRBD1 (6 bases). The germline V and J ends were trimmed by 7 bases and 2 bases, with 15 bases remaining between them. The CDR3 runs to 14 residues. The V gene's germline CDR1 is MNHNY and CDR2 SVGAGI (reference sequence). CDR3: CASMRYRAPYEQYF. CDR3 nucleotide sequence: TGTGCCAGCATGAGGTACAGGGCCCCCTACGAGCAGTACTTC.

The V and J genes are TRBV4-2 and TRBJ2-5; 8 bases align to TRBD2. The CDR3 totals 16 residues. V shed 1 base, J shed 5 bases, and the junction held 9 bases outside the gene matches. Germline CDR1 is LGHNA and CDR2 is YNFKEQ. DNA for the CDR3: TGTGCCAGCAGCCAAGTTCTCGGGGGGGGGCTTGAGACCCAGTACTTC. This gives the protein CASSQVLGGGLETQYF.

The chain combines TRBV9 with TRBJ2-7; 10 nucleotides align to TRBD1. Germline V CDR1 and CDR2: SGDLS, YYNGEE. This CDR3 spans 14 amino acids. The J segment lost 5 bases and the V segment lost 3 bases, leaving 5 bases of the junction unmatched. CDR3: CASSGRQGADEQYF. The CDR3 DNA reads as TGTGCCAGCAGCGGAAGACAGGGGGCGGACGAGCAGTACTTC. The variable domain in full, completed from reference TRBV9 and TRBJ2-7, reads DSGVTQTPKHLITATGQRVTLRCSPRSGDLSVYWYQQSLDQGLQFLIQYYNGEERAKGNILERFSAQQFPDLHSELNLSSLELGDSALYFCASSGRQGADEQYFGPGTRLTVT.

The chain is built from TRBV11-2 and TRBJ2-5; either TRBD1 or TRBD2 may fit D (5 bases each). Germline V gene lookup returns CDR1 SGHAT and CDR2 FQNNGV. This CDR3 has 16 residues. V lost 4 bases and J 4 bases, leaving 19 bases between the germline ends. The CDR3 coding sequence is TGTGCCAGCAGCTCCCTGGATGAGGGGACGGGAGAGACCCAGTACTTC. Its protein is CASSSLDEGTGETQYF.

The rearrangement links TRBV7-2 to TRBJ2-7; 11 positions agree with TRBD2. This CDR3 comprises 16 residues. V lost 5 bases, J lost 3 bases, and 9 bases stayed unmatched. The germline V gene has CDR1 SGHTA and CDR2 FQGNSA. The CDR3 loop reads CASSQTTSGSFYEQYF. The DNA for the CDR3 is TGTGCCAGCAGCCAGACAACTAGCGGGAGTTTCTACGAGCAGTACTTC.

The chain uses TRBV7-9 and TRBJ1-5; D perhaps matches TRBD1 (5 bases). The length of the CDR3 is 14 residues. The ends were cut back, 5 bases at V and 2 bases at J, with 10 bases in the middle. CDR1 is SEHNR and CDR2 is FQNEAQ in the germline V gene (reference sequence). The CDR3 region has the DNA TGTGCCAGCAGCGAGGGACCGGGCAATCAGCCCCAGCATTTT. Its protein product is CASSEGPGNQPQHF.

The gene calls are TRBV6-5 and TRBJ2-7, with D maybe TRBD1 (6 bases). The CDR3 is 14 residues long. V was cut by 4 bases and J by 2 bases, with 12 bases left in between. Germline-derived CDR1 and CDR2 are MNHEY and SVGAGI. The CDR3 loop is CASSLLGGTYEQYF. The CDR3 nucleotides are TGTGCCAGCAGTTTGTTAGGGGGAACCTACGAGCAGTACTTC.

The CDR3 DNA is TGTGCCAGCAGGACTTCGTCCTCCTACAATGAGCAGTTCTTC. It is translated as CASRTSSSYNEQFF. The chain employs TRBV6-1 and TRBJ2-1; D is undetermined. This CDR3 spans 14 amino acids. Trimming cost V 6 bases and J 0 bases, with 9 bases left between them. Germline V gives CDR1 MNHNS, CDR2 SASEGT.

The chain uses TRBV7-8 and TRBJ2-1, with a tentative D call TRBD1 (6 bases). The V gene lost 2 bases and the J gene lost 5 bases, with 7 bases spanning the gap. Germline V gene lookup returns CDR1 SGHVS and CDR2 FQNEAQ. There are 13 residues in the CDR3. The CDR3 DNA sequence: TGTGCCAGCAGCTTATACAGGGACAATGAGCAGTTCTTC. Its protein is CASSLYRDNEQFF.

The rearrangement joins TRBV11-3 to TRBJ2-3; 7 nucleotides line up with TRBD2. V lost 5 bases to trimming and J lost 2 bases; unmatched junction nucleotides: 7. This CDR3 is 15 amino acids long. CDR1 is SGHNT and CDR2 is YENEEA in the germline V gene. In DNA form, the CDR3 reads TGTGCCAGCAGCCCAGACGGGGGGTCCACAGATACGCAGTATTTT. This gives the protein CASSPDGGSTDTQYF.

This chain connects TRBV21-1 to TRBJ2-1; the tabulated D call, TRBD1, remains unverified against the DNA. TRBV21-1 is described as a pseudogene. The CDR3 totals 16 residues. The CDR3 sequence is CASSKVTAILNNEQFF. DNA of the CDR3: TGTGCCAGCAGCAAAGTAACAGCCATTTTAAACAATGAGCAGTTCTTC.

The CDR3 region is CASSQASGRTYEQYF. As DNA, the CDR3 is TGTGCCAGCAGCCAAGCTAGCGGGAGGACCTACGAGCAGTACTTC. The gene calls are TRBV14 and TRBJ2-7, with 11 bases aligning to TRBD2. This CDR3 has 15 amino acids. Germline loops: CDR1 SGHDN, CDR2 FVKESK. V gave up 1 base and J gave up 2 bases; unmatched junction bases: 1.

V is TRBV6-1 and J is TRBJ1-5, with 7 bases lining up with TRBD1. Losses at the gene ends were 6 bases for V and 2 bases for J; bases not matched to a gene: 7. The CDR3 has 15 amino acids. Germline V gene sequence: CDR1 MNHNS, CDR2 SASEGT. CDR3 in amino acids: CASSSDRVRNQPQHF. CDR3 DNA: TGTGCCAGCAGCTCCGACAGGGTCCGCAATCAGCCCCAGCATTTT.